These T cell receptor beta chains were read from a single sample in a study of cytomegalovirus exposure and HLA in healthy donors. Sequencing used immunoSEQ multiplex PCR; TCRdb keeps in-frame clones, though not all of them. Among about 190,000 clones, over 65% were seen once, and the ten largest hold over 2.5%. The sequenced material came from PBMCs. The origin of the receptors is a woman in her forties or fifties in good health and CMV-seropositive. CDR3s include the opening cysteine and the closing phenylalanine or tryptophan. A D gene is named only where the DNA matches it firmly. Not all rows give a size; the values are once, few, many and, for expanded clones, a class.

V gene,clone size,J gene,D gene,CDR3 protein,CDR3 DNA
TRBV27,.,TRBJ2-7,TRBD1,CASSRYGTVTYEQYF,TGTGCCAGCAGTAGATACGGGACAGTTACCTACGAGCAGTACTTC
TRBV11-2,.,TRBJ1-2,.,CASSLAPGVGGYTF,TGTGCCAGCAGCTTAGCCCCAGGGGTAGGAGGCTACACCTTC
TRBV5-1,once,TRBJ2-1,TRBD2,CASSLGSSGGVNEQFF,TGCGCCAGCAGCTTGGGATCCAGCGGGGGAGTCAATGAGCAGTTCTTC
TRBV5-4,once,TRBJ2-5,.,CASSSQGAQTQYF,TGTGCCAGCAGCTCACAGGGTGCGCAGACCCAGTACTTC
TRBV27,.,TRBJ2-7,.,CASSWLGGEQYF,TGTGCCAGCAGTTGGTTAGGGGGCGAGCAGTACTTC
TRBV6-1,.,TRBJ2-1,.,CASTPDTFNYNEQFF,TGTGCCAGCACTCCGGACACTTTTAATTACAATGAGCAGTTCTTC
TRBV7-2,.,TRBJ1-1,.,CASSAAWGRITEAFF,TGTGCCAGCAGCGCTGCCTGGGGCAGGATCACTGAAGCTTTCTTT
TRBV5-1,.,TRBJ2-3,.,CASSSRSDTQYF,TGTGCCAGCAGCTCCCGTTCAGATACGCAGTATTTT
TRBV19,.,TRBJ1-1,.,CASSFGLGQGRGTEAFF,TGTGCCAGTAGTTTTGGCCTGGGGCAGGGAAGAGGCACTGAAGCTTTCTTT
TRBV6-6,.,TRBJ2-3,.,CASSYLSADTQYF,TGTGCCAGCAGTTACTTGAGCGCAGATACGCAGTATTTT
TRBV5-1,.,TRBJ2-3,.,CASSLKGTDTQYF,TGCGCCAGCAGCTTGAAGGGGACAGATACGCAGTATTTT
TRBV10-2,once,TRBJ2-7,.,CASLHREGEQYF,TGCGCCAGCCTACACAGGGAAGGCGAGCAGTACTTC
TRBV5-1,.,TRBJ1-1,TRBD1,CASSSRTGGNTEAFF,TGCGCCAGCAGCTCCCGGACAGGGGGGAACACTGAAGCTTTCTTT
TRBV15,few,TRBJ2-3,.,CATSRDQIDTQYF,TGTGCCACCAGCAGAGACCAGATCGATACGCAGTATTTT
TRBV5-1,.,TRBJ2-7,TRBD1,CASSLRTGGYEQYF,TGCGCCAGCAGCTTGCGAACAGGGGGCTACGAGCAGTACTTC
TRBV6-5,.,TRBJ1-1,TRBD1,CASTLDRGDSEAFF,TGTGCCAGCACCCTGGACAGGGGAGATTCTGAAGCTTTCTTT
TRBV5-4,few,TRBJ2-6,.,CASSLAAGGSGANVLTF,TGTGCCAGCAGCTTGGCGGCCGGGGGTAGTGGGGCCAACGTCCTGACTTTC
TRBV27,.,TRBJ1-5,.,CASSLEGQQPQHF,TGTGCCAGCAGTTTGGAGGGTCAACAGCCCCAGCATTTT
TRBV6-1,.,TRBJ1-1,TRBD1,CASSEAAGGDRAFF,TGTGCCAGCAGTGAAGCGGCAGGGGGCGATCGAGCTTTCTTT
TRBV19,.,TRBJ2-1,TRBD1,CASSISVRGQGTYNEQFF,TGTGCCAGTAGTATATCTGTAAGGGGACAGGGGACGTACAATGAGCAGTTCTTC
TRBV7-2,.,TRBJ2-3,TRBD2,CASSLRGAGGMDTQYF,TGTGCCAGCAGCTTAAGGGGAGCGGGGGGAATGGATACGCAGTATTTT
TRBV7-9,.,TRBJ2-2,.,CASPPGGTGELFF,TGTGCCAGCCCCCCCGGTGGTACCGGGGAGCTGTTTTTT
TRBV5-4,few,TRBJ1-6,TRBD1,CASTNQGQNSPLHF,TGTGCCAGCACCAACCAGGGACAGAATTCACCCCTCCACTTT
TRBV5-4,.,TRBJ1-2,TRBD1,CASSPDRGTGYGYTF,TGTGCCAGCAGCCCGGACAGGGGAACTGGGTATGGCTACACCTTC
TRBV6-5,.,TRBJ2-1,TRBD2,CASSYSSSSGGSLEFF,TGTGCCAGCAGTTATAGTTCCTCTAGCGGGGGGTCGTTAGAGTTCTTC
TRBV7-2,.,TRBJ2-7,.,CASSRSYEQYF,TGTGCCAGCAGCCGCTCCTACGAGCAGTACTTC
TRBV7-3,.,TRBJ2-5,TRBD2,CASSPGLAGGQETQYF,TGTGCCAGCAGTCCAGGACTAGCGGGGGGGCAAGAGACCCAGTACTTC
TRBV10-1,.,TRBJ2-1,TRBD1,CASSESGQGANEQFF,TGCGCCAGCAGTGAATCGGGACAGGGGGCCAATGAGCAGTTCTTC
TRBV28,.,TRBJ1-1,.,CASSSRQGRAFF,TGTGCCAGCAGTTCTAGGCAGGGTAGAGCTTTCTTT
TRBV27,.,TRBJ2-7,TRBD2,CASSSPQRGRYEQYF,TGTGCCAGCAGTTCCCCCCAGCGGGGTAGATACGAGCAGTACTTC
TRBV7-2,.,TRBJ2-3,TRBD2,CASSLAAQTSGVQYF,TGTGCCAGCAGCTTAGCGGCGCAGACTAGCGGGGTCCAGTATTTT
TRBV6-1,.,TRBJ2-1,TRBD2,CASSELSGGVRGEQFF,TGTGCCAGCAGTGAGTTGAGCGGGGGGGTCCGGGGTGAGCAGTTCTTC
TRBV7-8,.,TRBJ1-1,.,CASSLRTGESTEAFF,TGTGCCAGCAGCCTACGGACGGGGGAGAGCACTGAAGCTTTCTTT
TRBV25-1,.,TRBJ1-2,.,CASSVPGMKGYTF,TGTGCCAGCAGTGTCCCCGGGATGAAGGGCTACACCTTC
TRBV28,.,TRBJ2-1,.,CASMTMTYNEQFF,TGTGCCAGCATGACGATGACTTACAATGAGCAGTTCTTC
TRBV21-1,.,TRBJ1-4,.,CASRGDRKFATNEKLFF,TGTGCCAGCAGGGGGGACAGGAAATTTGCAACTAATGAAAAACTGTTTTTT
TRBV28,.,TRBJ2-7,.,CASSPPGARPYEQYF,TGTGCCAGCAGTCCCCCAGGGGCGAGACCCTACGAGCAGTACTTC